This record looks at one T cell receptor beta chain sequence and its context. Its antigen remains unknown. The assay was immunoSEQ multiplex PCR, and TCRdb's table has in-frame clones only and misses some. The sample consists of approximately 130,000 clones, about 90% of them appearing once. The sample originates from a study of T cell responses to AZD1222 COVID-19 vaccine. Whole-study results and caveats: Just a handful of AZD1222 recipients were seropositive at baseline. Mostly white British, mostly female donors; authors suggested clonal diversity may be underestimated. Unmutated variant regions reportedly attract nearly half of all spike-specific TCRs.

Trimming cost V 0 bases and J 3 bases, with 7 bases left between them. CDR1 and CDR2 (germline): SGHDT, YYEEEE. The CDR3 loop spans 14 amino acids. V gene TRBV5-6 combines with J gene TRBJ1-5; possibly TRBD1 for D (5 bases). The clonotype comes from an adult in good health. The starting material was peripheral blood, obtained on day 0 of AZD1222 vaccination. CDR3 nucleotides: TGTGCCAGCAGCTTGGGACAGTTCAATCAGCCCCAGCATTTT. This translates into CASSLGQFNQPQHF.